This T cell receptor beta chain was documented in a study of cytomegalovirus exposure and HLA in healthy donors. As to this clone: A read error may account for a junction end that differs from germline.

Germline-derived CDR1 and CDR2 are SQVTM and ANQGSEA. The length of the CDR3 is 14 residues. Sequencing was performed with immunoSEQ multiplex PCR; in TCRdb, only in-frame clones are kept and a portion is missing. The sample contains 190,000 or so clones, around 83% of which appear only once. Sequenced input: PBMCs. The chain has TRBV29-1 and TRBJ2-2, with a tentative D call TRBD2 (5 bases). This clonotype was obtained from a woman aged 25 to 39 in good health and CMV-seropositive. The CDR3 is CSAGQSGVHRGAVF. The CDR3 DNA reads TGCAGCGCTGGTCAGTCCGGAGTACACCGGGGAGCTGTTTTT.